This T cell receptor (beta chain) was documented in a study of radiotherapy plus CTLA-4 blockade in lung cancer. A remark on this clone: Its target is unknown.

Profiled with immunoSEQ multiplex PCR; TCRdb holds only in-frame clones, not every one. The data show approximately 80,000 clones, more than 80% seen once. Chemo-refractory metastatic non-small-cell lung cancer patients underwent focal radiation alongside CTLA-4 blockade with ipilimumab. Trimming removed 0 bases at V and 3 bases at J, with 6 bases between. The V gene's germline CDR1 is MNHEY and CDR2 SVGAGI. The CDR3 loop spans 14 amino acids. Study-wide findings and caveats: Tumor-origin TCR clones grew in blood after radiotherapy plus ipilimumab.

The receptor was isolated from a human donor with non-small cell lung cancer who had stable disease on radiotherapy plus ipilimumab. The chain recombines TRBV6-5 with TRBJ1-5; no reliable D call. The sequencing here drew on peripheral blood, taken from a patient treated with radiotherapy plus ipilimumab. CDR3 region: CASSYSGDNQPQHF. CDR3 sequence (DNA): TGTGCCAGCAGTTACTCGGGAGACAATCAGCCCCAGCATTTT.